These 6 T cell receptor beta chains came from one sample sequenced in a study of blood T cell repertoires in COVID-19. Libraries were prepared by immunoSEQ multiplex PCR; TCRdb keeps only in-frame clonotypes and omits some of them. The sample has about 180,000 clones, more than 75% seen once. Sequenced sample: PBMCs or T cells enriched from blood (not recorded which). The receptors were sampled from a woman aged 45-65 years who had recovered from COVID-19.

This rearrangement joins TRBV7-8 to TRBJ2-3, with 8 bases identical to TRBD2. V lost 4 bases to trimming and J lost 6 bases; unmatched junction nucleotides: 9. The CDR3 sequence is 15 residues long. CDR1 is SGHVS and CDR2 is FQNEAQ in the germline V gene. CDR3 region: CASSSGLERSDTQYF. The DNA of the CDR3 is TGTGCCAGCAGCTCGGGACTAGAAAGGTCTGATACGCAGTATTTT.

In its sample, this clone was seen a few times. The CDR3, as DNA: TGTGCCAGCAGCTCCCGACCGGGGACATCGGGGCCTTCACCCCTCCACTTT. Protein product: CASSSRPGTSGPSPLHF. V is TRBV7-8 and J is TRBJ1-6, with D maybe TRBD1 (6 bases). The CDR3 is 17 residues long. The germline gives CDR1 SGHVS, CDR2 FQNEAQ. V gave up 4 bases and J gave up 9 bases, with 22 bases separating them.

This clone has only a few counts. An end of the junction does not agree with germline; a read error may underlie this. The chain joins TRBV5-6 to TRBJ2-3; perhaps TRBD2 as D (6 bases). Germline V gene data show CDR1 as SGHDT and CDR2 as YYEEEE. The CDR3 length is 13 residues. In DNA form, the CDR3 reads TGTGCCAGCAGATTGGGAGGCGCAGATACGCAGTATTTT. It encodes CASRLGGADTQYF.

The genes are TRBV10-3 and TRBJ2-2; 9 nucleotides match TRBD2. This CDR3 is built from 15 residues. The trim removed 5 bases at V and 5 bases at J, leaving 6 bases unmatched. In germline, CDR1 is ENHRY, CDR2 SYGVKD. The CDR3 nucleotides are TGTGCCATCAGTAGGCGGGAGGGCCGTACCGGGGAGCTGTTTTTT. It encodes CAISRREGRTGELFF.

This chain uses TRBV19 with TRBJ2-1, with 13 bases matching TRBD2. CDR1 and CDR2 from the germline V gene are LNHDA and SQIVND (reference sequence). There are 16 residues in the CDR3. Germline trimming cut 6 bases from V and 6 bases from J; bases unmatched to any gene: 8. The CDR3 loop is CASRLGTSGIVNEQFF. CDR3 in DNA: TGTGCCAGTAGATTGGGGACTAGCGGGATAGTCAATGAGCAGTTCTTC.

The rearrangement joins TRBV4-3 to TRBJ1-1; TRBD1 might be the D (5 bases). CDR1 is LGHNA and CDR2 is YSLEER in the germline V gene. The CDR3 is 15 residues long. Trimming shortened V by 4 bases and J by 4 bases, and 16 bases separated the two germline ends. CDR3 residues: CASSLWRGWSTEAFF. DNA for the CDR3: TGCGCCAGCAGCCTGTGGCGGGGGTGGAGCACTGAAGCTTTCTTT.